This paragraph covers one T cell receptor (beta chain) sequence. What antigen it recognizes has not been identified. Base qualities are missing; no much larger clone stands one base away. In total, roughly 670 healthy bone marrow donors made up the cohort. At the time of sampling, all cohort members were nominally healthy, though unrecorded immune exposures were likely present. The donor tested CMV seronegative, placing the donor among the roughly 350 seronegative members of the cohort. Each donor provided a peripheral blood sample, and peripheral blood mononuclear cells were used for TCR beta sequencing. The Qiagen DNeasy Blood Extraction Kit was used to extract genomic DNA from the blood cell samples. This entry belongs to a study of cytomegalovirus exposure and HLA in healthy donors (dated by TCRdb to about 2017). As for the study more broadly: According to an earlier analysis of 550 to 750 of the donors, roughly 180 million T cells yielded approximately 120 million unique TCR beta sequences and around 280 Gb of sequence data. Around 330 gigabases of sequencing data and about 92 million unique TCR sequences made up an early release that covered about 640 HLA-typed donors. The genetic ancestry cluster associated with self-reported Caucasian donors included roughly 84% of the 350 to 500 genotyped donors. The study aimed to test whether cataloging public T cell receptors could reveal signatures of past pathogen exposure. The T cell repertoires of 670 or so subjects were profiled by immunosequencing and related to cytomegalovirus serostatus. Along with the 666-subject first cohort, a separate validation cohort of over a hundred different subjects was used. To predict cytomegalovirus infection status, the study brought together high-throughput TCR immunosequencing, statistical association of individual TCRs with disease status, and machine learning. In a later analysis, previously published TCR beta repertoires from some 640 donors were re-analyzed and high-resolution HLA genotyping was added so that TCR occurrence patterns could be studied. Rather than using new phenotypic data, the later analysis identified candidate immune exposures from TCR beta sequences and from how often those sequences occurred across donors. To decide whether each TCR beta V gene segment behaved as functional or pseudogenic, an earlier analysis of nearly 600 of the donors relied on high-throughput TCR beta sequencing. Donor age, sex, ethnicity and CMV serostatus were compiled together with the repertoire data. A later genetic analysis took genome-wide SNP genotypes for about three fifths of the 666 donors and used that subset as a discovery cohort. All discovery cohort repertoires had been generated using a single sequencing platform. Class I and class II HLA loci were covered by the typing at four-digit resolution. Typing coverage differed by locus: A, B, C, DRB1 and DQB1 were typed in about 620-640 donors, DQA1 in about 500, DPA1 in nearly 610, and DPB1 in 450 to 480. A few DR-DQ haplotypes were treated as single units for association and clustering because of strong linkage in the cohort. Among 300 to 500 genotyped donors of the cohort, an average of approximately 200,000 unique TCR beta nucleotide sequences was sequenced per donor, of which 15% to 20% were non-productive. Points the paper makes about the study in general: The study gave a list of 150 to 200 TCR beta chains associated with cytomegalovirus. In a later analysis, the rate of TCR association differed among HLA loci, with DRB1 alleles having the most associated TCRs and HLA-C alleles having the fewest. An association between a missense DCLRE1C variant and V-gene and J-gene trimming of TCR beta chains was found in a later genetic analysis and replicated in an independent cohort. In an earlier analysis of some 550 of the donors, most TCR beta V segments were observed in productive rearrangements about 90% or about 30% of the time, broadly matching IMGT annotations. Most TCR sequences were seen in very few donors, while some public TCRs were found in many individuals. Roughly uniform sequencing depth across donors was assumed in presence/absence analyses, although this assumption may not hold. A later analysis associated approximately 17,000 TCR beta sequences with specific HLA alleles at a false discovery rate of 0.05. Linkage disequilibrium might explain the correlated functional status among segregating V segments, but an unknown experimental factor could not be ruled out. The sequencing pipeline was judged likely to have produced a cluster of highly shared sequence variants as a technical artifact. The classifier was reported to diagnose cytomegalovirus status with high specificity and sensitivity in both the original cohort and the validation cohort. In a later analysis, HLA-associated TCR beta chains showed more clonal expansion and lower generation probabilities than non-associated chains that were equally common. Because HLA typing was missing for some donors at each locus, association tests included only the typed subset. The cohort was sequenced for TCR beta chains only, and without alpha or paired-chain data the features that could be detected were limited. A later analysis reported that several top co-occurrence clusters appeared linked to parvovirus B19, influenza, CMV and Epstein-Barr virus. According to a later analysis, most CMV-associated TCR beta chains appeared to be HLA-restricted, and the HLA associations seemed to be driven largely by CMV exposure. The earlier analysis of approximately 560 of the donors excluded seventeen rarely observed V segments, including chromosome 9 orphons, because counts were too low. When HLA alleles, especially DR and DQ, strongly co-occurred, attributing TCR associations to individual alleles was difficult. A further reported finding was that TCR beta sequences accurately predicted the HLA-A and HLA-B alleles for most subjects in the first cohort. Because the 87-base-pair reads could not distinguish some IMGT-functional V segments, including TRBV6-2 and TRBV6-3, those segments were excluded. In vitro tests confirmed that a few of the cytomegalovirus-associated TCR beta chains recognize cytomegalovirus antigens. The authors suggested that the approach could potentially be extended to other disease states and immunological phenotypes. In a later genetic analysis, fewer N-insertions in productive TCRs were reported among donors in an Asian-associated ancestry cluster than the approximately 630-donor mean. Immune exposure information for the cohort was limited to CMV serostatus.

Library creation used the immunoSEQ multiplex PCR assay. For the multiplex PCR, a mixture combining 60 forward primers for TCR Vbeta segments and 13 reverse primers for TCR Jbeta segments was used. The CDR3 region of rearranged TCR beta genes was amplified from genomic DNA with a multiplex PCR assay. Amplified TCR beta libraries were sequenced as 87-base-pair reads on the Illumina HiSeq System. Per the authors' processing: In a later analysis, tens of millions of unique TCR beta chains were counted across the 666 repertoires, and approximately 11 million of these chains were shared by at least two donors. Raw reads were error-corrected and collapsed into unique sequences by a nearest-neighbor algorithm in which closely related sequences were merged to remove PCR and sequencing errors. To assign V, D and J gene segments, CDR3 sequences were aligned to IMGT reference sequences. Each retained sequence needed at least a six-nucleotide match to both a V gene segment and a J gene segment. A rearrangement was called productive if the CDR3 had no stop codons and remained in frame with V and J, and every other rearrangement was called non-productive. CDR3 was defined according to IMGT convention as the region running from the second conserved V-encoded cysteine to the conserved J-encoded phenylalanine. The earlier analysis of a few hundred of the donors excluded any sequence lacking an unambiguous match to a single V gene segment. An earlier analysis of some 500 of the donors classified V segments as functional when productive rearrangements were above 56.7% and as segregating when the standard deviation between donors was above 5%. A statistical classification framework was built for diagnosing cytomegalovirus status from the catalog of TCR beta chain sequences. A later analysis assigned V and J genes by comparing TCR nucleotide sequences with IMGT/GENE-DB human TR gene sequences. In a later analysis, CDR3 sequences and most-parsimonious VDJ recombination scenarios were assigned using the TCRdist pipeline. A later analysis defined each TCR beta chain by its CDR3 amino acid sequence plus V-gene family, and excluded reads lacking a unique V-gene family. A later analysis removed over 500 highly shared, low-generation-probability nucleotide sequences to deal with suspected cross-contamination and a sequencing artifact. A later analysis calculated a clonal expansion index for each public chain from normalized within-repertoire ranks of inferred template counts. In a later analysis, generation probabilities were computed with a VDJ recombination model fitted to out-of-frame rearrangements, and the resulting probabilities were checked against IGoR. In a later analysis, hypergeometric tests were used to score TCR-TCR, TCR-HLA and TCR-CMV co-occurrence, with a repertoire-size bias correction applied to TCR pairs. A later analysis estimated false discovery rates by permuting HLA or CMV assignments 20 times. A later analysis grouped co-occurring TCRs with DBSCAN, adding TCRdist sequence similarity when clustering within HLA-allele-positive subsets. Co-occurrence clustering excluded repertoires with fewer than 30,000 or more than 120,000 public chains, plus five with anomalous nucleotide sharing. Not all clones reach the TCRdb copy of this immuneACCESS table, which keeps in-frame sequences only. Checked studies attribute under half of the gap to unresolved V genes and leave the rest unexplained. That table is the source of V, J and clone size, and D and trimming were worked out from the DNA. The sample table lists about 130,000 clones, around 81% of them with a count of one. The ten largest make up approximately 1.7% of the sample.

After removal of 6 bases from V and 7 bases from J, the junction retains 11 bases not matched to a gene. CDR1 and CDR2, per the germline V gene, are MNHEY and SVGAGI. Measured from the cysteine to the phenylalanine, the CDR3 is 15 residues long. Only the CDR3 portion is preserved as DNA: 45 bases, with reading frame beginning at the first base. The chain links TRBV6-5 with TRBJ2-1, with TRBD2 matching 8 junction bases. The sample was PBMCs. This TCR derives from a woman aged 50 to 65 in good health and CMV-seronegative. CDR3 reads: CASRSAGTSSNEQFF. The DNA reads as follows: TGTGCCAGCAGATCTGCCGGGACTAGTAGTAATGAGCAGTTCTTC.